These T cell receptor beta chains were read from a single sample in a study of cytomegalovirus exposure and HLA in healthy donors. Method: immunoSEQ multiplex PCR; TCRdb's copy keeps in-frame clones and lacks some. The data contain under 200,000 clones, about three quarters of them seen just once; the ten biggest clones take up roughly 3%. The source material was PBMCs. These receptors came from a woman in her forties in good health and CMV-seronegative. Each CDR3 is given with its conserved first and last residue. D genes are given only for firm matches. Only part of the rows carry a size: once, few, many, or a class if the clone is expanded.

J gene | clone size | D gene | V gene | CDR3 DNA | CDR3 protein
TRBJ2-1 | NA | NA | TRBV11-2 | TGTGCCAGCAGCCCCTGGACTATCCACAATGAGCAGTTCTTC | CASSPWTIHNEQFF
TRBJ1-3 | NA | NA | TRBV15 | TGTGCCACCAGCAGAGTTGGGGGGTACACCATATATTTT | CATSRVGGYTIYF
TRBJ2-7 | NA | NA | TRBV6-5 | TGTGCCAGCAGTTATACAGGAGCCGAGCAGTACTTC | CASSYTGAEQYF
TRBJ1-1 | NA | NA | TRBV9 | TGTGCCAGCAGCGTCGAGTCAAGGAACACTGAAGCTTTCTTT | CASSVESRNTEAFF
TRBJ2-4 | NA | NA | TRBV2 | TGTGCCAGCACGATGGGGGCGGCCAAAAACATTCAGTACTTC | CASTMGAAKNIQYF
TRBJ1-1 | NA | NA | TRBV28 | TGTGCCAGCAGTTTCGGCCAGGGCAGCACTGAAGCTTTCTTT | CASSFGQGSTEAFF
TRBJ1-1 | NA | NA | TRBV4-2 | TGTGCCAGCAGCCAAGATGGCGCAGGGGCTGAAGCTTTCTTT | CASSQDGAGAEAFF
TRBJ1-6 | once | NA | TRBV21-1 | TGTGCCAGCACCTCAGGTGCGTGGGGCAATTCACCCCTCCACTTT | CASTSGAWGNSPLHF
TRBJ1-1 | NA | NA | TRBV14 | TGTGCCAGCAGCCAAGTCGGTCAGGCAGGTACTGAAGCTTTCTTT | CASSQVGQAGTEAFF
TRBJ1-1 | NA | NA | TRBV7-2 | TGTGCCAGCAGCGCCCACGGGACGGGGAGGGTCACTGAAGCTTTCTTT | CASSAHGTGRVTEAFF
TRBJ2-7 | NA | TRBD1 | TRBV5-1 | TGCGCCAGCAGCGCGACAGGGTTGGGGTCCTACGAGCAGTACTTC | CASSATGLGSYEQYF
TRBJ1-3 | NA | TRBD1 | TRBV5-5 | TGTGCCAGCAGGACGACAGGGACGACTGGAAACACCATATATTTT | CASRTTGTTGNTIYF
TRBJ2-3 | NA | NA | TRBV2 | TGTGCCAGCAGTCTCCAGGCCCGGGACACAGATACGCAGTATTTT | CASSLQARDTDTQYF
TRBJ2-5 | NA | NA | TRBV5-1 | TGCGCCAGCAGCTTGGGTGCGGGACCCCAAGAGACCCAGTACTTC | CASSLGAGPQETQYF
TRBJ1-3 | NA | NA | TRBV5-1 | TGCGCCAGCAGCTTAGGGGCAGCCTCTGGAAACACCATATATTTT | CASSLGAASGNTIYF
TRBJ2-5 | few | NA | TRBV2 | TGTGCCAGCAGTGTGCAGGGCCTGCTGCAAGAGACCCAGTACTTC | CASSVQGLLQETQYF
TRBJ2-1 | NA | TRBD2 | TRBV6-5 | TGTGCCAGCACTACTCCGGGACTAGCGCCGTTCTTC | CASTTPGLAPFF